This T cell receptor (beta chain) comes out of a study of cytomegalovirus exposure and HLA in healthy donors. The wider study: Unique TCRs from HLA-typed donors, about 78 million of them, were held in an early data release.

General observations from the study: It was reported that TCR beta sequences correctly inferred the HLA-A and HLA-B alleles for most subjects. V- and J-gene trimming in TCR beta was tied to a missense DCLRE1C variant by an analysis performed later.

Concerning this clone: Its antigen is currently unknown.

The J segment lost 6 bases and the V segment lost 2 bases, leaving 11 bases of the junction unmatched. The CDR3 contains 16 residues. CDR1 is SGHTA and CDR2 is FQGNSA in the germline V gene. In the PCR, 60 Vbeta and 13 Jbeta primers were used. Under the authors' procedure: A later analysis tallied 80 million to 100 million unique TCR beta chains, 9 million to 12 million of them shared. Method: immunoSEQ multiplex PCR; TCRdb's copy keeps in-frame clones and lacks some. D and trimming were read from the DNA, whereas the V and J calls and clone size are those reported in that table. Among roughly 100,000 clones listed, over 12% were seen once.

Sequenced: PBMCs. This TCR derives from a female donor in good health and CMV-seronegative. V and J are TRBV7-2 and TRBJ1-2, with 8 bases fitting TRBD1. CDR3 coding DNA: TGTGCCAGCAGCTTACTCCTGGGCAGGGGGCTTAATGGCTACACCTTC. Protein sequence: CASSLLLGRGLNGYTF.